This entry lists 13 T cell receptor beta chains sequenced from one sample in a study of human T cells and chemical hapten exposure. Via MiXCR, TCRdb re-called the RACE reads, giving one row per CDR3 protein. Found here are over 100,000 distinct CDR3 sequences, roughly a tenth of them singletons; the top ten hold 2.5% to 3.5%. The time point denotes: patch test 2, 6 weeks after DPC sensitization. As for treatment: therapeutic diphenylcyclopropenone sensitization with weekly scalp DPC. Sequences were derived from whole blood, sampled in connection with sensitization to the hapten diphenylcyclopropenone (DPC). All receptors derive from a woman aged 35 to 49 with alopecia areata. Some clones in this sample may be carry-over from other donors' samples.

This clonotype showed up just a few times. The chain combines TRBV7-2 with TRBJ2-7, with 10 bases aligning to TRBD2. Germline assignment: CDR1 SGHTA and CDR2 FQGNSA. The CDR3 sequence is 15 residues long. Trimming removed 4 bases from V and 0 bases from J; junction bases left unmatched: 3. This CDR3 is CASSSGLAVSYEQYF. In DNA form, the CDR3 reads TGTGCCAGCAGCTCTGGACTAGCGGTCTCCTACGAGCAGTACTTC. Supplemented by reference TRBV7-2 and TRBJ2-7, the full variable domain reads GAGVSQSPSNKVTEKGKDVELRCDPISGHTALYWYRQSLGQGLEFLIYFQGNSAPDKSGLPSDRFSAERTGGSVSTLTIQRTQQEDSAVYLCASSSGLAVSYEQYFGPGTRLTVT.

In this sample, this clonotype turned up once. J is TRBJ1-2 and V is TRBV6-1; 7 bases fit TRBD1. The CDR3 covers 15 residues. Germline V gene data show CDR1 as MNHNS and CDR2 as SASEGT. Trimming cost V 8 bases and J 7 bases; bases outside gene matches: 16. CDR3: CASVRPEGAISGYTF. The DNA of the CDR3 is TGTGCCAGCGTTAGACCGGAGGGGGCGATTTCTGGCTACACCTTC.

This clonotype was observed many times. This chain uses TRBV6-2 or TRBV6-3 with TRBJ2-5, with TRBD2 matching over 7 bases. The germline gives CDR1 MNHEY, CDR2 SVGEGT. V lost 6 bases to trimming and J lost 1 base; unmatched junction nucleotides: 14. The CDR3 is made up of 17 amino acids. The CDR3 loop is CASSQPPWEGPQETQYF. In nucleotides, the CDR3 is TGTGCCAGCAGCCAACCCCCATGGGAGGGTCCCCAAGAGACCCAGTACTTC.

This clonotype has at least ten counts. V and J are TRBV11-2 and TRBJ2-4; D not resolved. The CDR3 extends over 17 amino acids. V lost 0 bases and J 0 bases, leaving 12 bases between the germline ends. Germline V lookup: CDR1 SGHAT, CDR2 FQNNGV. The CDR3 here is CASSLEISQLAKNIQYF. The CDR3 coding sequence is TGTGCCAGCAGCTTAGAAATAAGTCAACTAGCCAAAAACATTCAGTACTTC.

The gene calls are TRBV7-2 and TRBJ2-7, with no clear D. In germline, CDR1 is SGHTA, CDR2 FQGNSA. V was cut by 6 bases and J by 4 bases, with 13 bases left in between. The CDR3 sequence is 13 residues long. This CDR3 is CASSGPVLYEQYF. CDR3 nucleotide sequence: TGTGCCAGCAGTGGGCCGGTTCTATACGAGCAGTACTTC.

This clonotype was found many times. The chain recombines TRBV9 with TRBJ2-3; possible D gene TRBD1, 5 bases. The germline V and J ends were trimmed by 3 bases and 2 bases, with 10 bases remaining between them. The CDR3 runs to 14 residues. Per the germline V gene, CDR1 is SGDLS and CDR2 is YYNGEE. The CDR3, as DNA: TGTGCCAGCAGCGGTCGACAGTACACAGATACGCAGTATTTT. Translated: CASSGRQYTDTQYF. The whole variable domain, remainder taken from reference TRBV9 and TRBJ2-3, is DSGVTQTPKHLITATGQRVTLRCSPRSGDLSVYWYQQSLDQGLQFLIQYYNGEERAKGNILERFSAQQFPDLHSELNLSSLELGDSALYFCASSGRQYTDTQYFGPGTRLTVL.

The chain combines TRBV7-9 with TRBJ2-7; tentatively, D is TRBD1 or TRBD2 (6 bases each). The V end was cut by 4 bases, the J end by 6 bases, with 19 bases between. This CDR3 region has 15 residues. Germline loops: CDR1 SEHNR, CDR2 FQNEAQ (reference sequence). The CDR3 protein is CASSWQLGGGFEQYF. CDR3 in DNA: TGTGCCAGCAGCTGGCAACTAGGAGGGGGTTTCGAGCAGTACTTC.

This chain connects TRBV10-3 to TRBJ1-2; TRBD1 might be the D (5 bases). With 0 bases removed from V and 5 bases from J, the gap between germline ends came to 13 bases. There are 15 residues in the CDR3. The germline V gene has CDR1 ENHRY and CDR2 SYGVKD. CDR3 bases: TGTGCCATCAGTGAGTCGAGACAGAGCGGTTATGGCTACACCTTC. It specifies CAISESRQSGYGYTF.

The rearrangement joins TRBV12-5 to TRBJ2-2; D is possibly TRBD1 or TRBD2 (5 bases each). The CDR3 is made up of 14 amino acids. Germline CDR1 reads LGHNT; CDR2 reads FRNRAP. Trimming pared 5 bases from V and 6 bases from J, leaving 13 bases between. CDR3 loop: CASGPGPGSGELFF. CDR3 bases: TGTGCTAGTGGTCCGGGGCCCGGGTCCGGGGAGCTGTTTTTT.

This clonotype came up many times. This rearrangement joins TRBV2 to TRBJ2-6; the D is unclear. The CDR3 contains 13 residues. Trimming stripped 9 bases from V and 2 bases from J, with 8 bases between. CDR1 is SNHLY and CDR2 is FYNNEI in the germline V gene. The CDR3 DNA is TGTGCCAGACATCGCCCTGGGGCCAACGTCCTGACTTTC. This translates into CARHRPGANVLTF.

This clonotype turned up a few times. The rearrangement uses TRBV5-4 and TRBJ2-7, with D unresolved. Germline V CDR1 and CDR2: SGHNT, YYREEE (reference sequence). The CDR3 has 15 residues. V gave up 0 bases and J gave up 7 bases, with 17 bases separating them. The CDR3 is CASSLGPDTFWEQYF. CDR3 nucleotide sequence: TGTGCCAGCAGCTTGGGTCCTGACACCTTTTGGGAGCAGTACTTC.

The table lists this clonotype with many counts. This sequence joins TRBV20-1 and TRBJ1-5; D not resolved. Germline CDR1 is DFQATT and CDR2 is SNEGSKA (reference sequence). The CDR3 covers 15 residues. Trimming pared 2 bases from V and 1 base from J, leaving 12 bases between. Here the CDR3 reads CSARSGEASNQPQHF. CDR3 coding DNA: TGCAGTGCTAGATCGGGTGAGGCGAGCAATCAGCCCCAGCATTTT.

This clonotype came up a few times. This chain joins TRBV6-2 or TRBV6-3 and TRBJ1-2, with 7 positions matching TRBD1. The germline V gene encodes CDR1 MNHEY and CDR2 SVGEGT. The CDR3 is 15 residues long. The J segment lost 5 bases and the V segment lost 2 bases, leaving 8 bases of the junction unmatched. CDR3 sequence reads: CASSYGGTETYGYTF. The CDR3 DNA reads as TGTGCCAGCAGTTACGGTGGGACAGAGACTTATGGCTACACCTTC.